These 14 T cell receptor beta chains came from one sample sequenced in a study of cytomegalovirus exposure and HLA in healthy donors. PCR primers comprised 60 Vbeta and 13 Jbeta primers. The method was immunoSEQ multiplex PCR; TCRdb's version includes in-frame clones alone and lacks a portion of them. The sample lists approximately 150,000 clones; approximately 71% were seen once. The source material was PBMCs. The receptors originated from a man in his fifties in good health and CMV-seronegative.

The J gene is TRBJ2-7, the V gene TRBV2; D call uncertain. V lost 7 bases to trimming and J lost 2 bases, with 15 bases between them. CDR1 is SNHLY and CDR2 is FYNNEI in the germline V gene. The CDR3 runs 14 residues. This chain's CDR3 is CASTPPGFPYEQYF. CDR3 coding DNA: TGTGCCAGCACACCCCCAGGATTCCCCTACGAGCAGTACTTC.

The V gene is TRBV5-1, the J gene TRBJ2-7; weak D call: TRBD1 (5 bases). Germline V lookup: CDR1 SGHRS, CDR2 YFSETQ. The CDR3 has 14 amino acids. V was clipped by 0 bases and J by 0 bases, with 7 bases between them. CDR3 DNA: TGCGCCAGCAGCTTGGGGGGCGGCTCCTACGAGCAGTACTTC. Translating gives CASSLGGGSYEQYF.

This chain joins TRBV7-2 and TRBJ1-3; possible D gene TRBD1, 6 bases. This CDR3 is 15 amino acids long. V was trimmed by 2 bases and J by 4 bases, leaving 12 bases between them. Germline CDR1 and CDR2: SGHTA and FQGNSA. CDR3 DNA: TGTGCCAGCAGCTTACAACAGGGAACGGGAAACACCATATATTTT. Translating it yields CASSLQQGTGNTIYF.

The rearrangement links TRBV5-1 to TRBJ1-3, with D possibly being TRBD1 (6 bases). Looked up from germline, CDR1 is SGHRS and CDR2 is YFSETQ. The V end lost 0 bases, the J end lost 0 bases, and 19 bases lay between the germline ends. The CDR3 runs 19 residues. CDR3 region: CASSLAGLGHLSSGNTIYF. The CDR3 nucleotides are TGCGCCAGCAGCTTGGCCGGTTTGGGACATTTGAGCTCTGGAAACACCATATATTTT.

This clone was detected once. This chain uses TRBV9 with TRBJ2-2; no firm D call. CDR3 length: 15 amino acids. Germline V lookup: CDR1 SGDLS, CDR2 YYNGEE. Trimming stripped 0 bases from V and 3 bases from J, with 9 bases between. The CDR3 reads CASSVGESHTGELFF. The CDR3 DNA reads TGTGCCAGCAGCGTAGGAGAGTCTCACACCGGGGAGCTGTTTTTT.

This clone was seen only a few times. V usage is TRBV6-1 and J usage is TRBJ2-1; 7 positions match TRBD1. Germline assignment: CDR1 MNHNS and CDR2 SASEGT. J lost 0 bases, V lost 4 bases, and 6 bases had no gene match. There are 16 residues in the CDR3. CDR3 amino acids: CASSATGSGSYNEQFF. As DNA, the CDR3 is TGTGCCAGCAGTGCGACAGGGTCCGGCTCCTACAATGAGCAGTTCTTC.

The genes are TRBV28 and TRBJ2-1; 7 bases line up with TRBD2. Germline V gives CDR1 MDHEN, CDR2 SYDVKM. The CDR3 consists of 15 residues. The junction had 3 bases not matched to a gene; V was cut back by 1 base and J by 3 bases. The CDR3 here is CASSLSGGFYNEQFF. The CDR3 region has the DNA TGTGCCAGCAGTTTATCCGGGGGGTTCTACAATGAGCAGTTCTTC. The full variable domain, completed using reference TRBV28 and TRBJ2-1, is DVKVTQSSRYLVKRTGEKVFLECVQDMDHENMFWYRQDPGLGLRLIYFSYDVKMKEKGDIPEGYSVSREKKERFSLILESASTNQTSMYLCASSLSGGFYNEQFFGPGTRLTVL.

Written as DNA, the CDR3 is TGTGCCAGCAGTTTAGACAGGAATTCACCCCTCCACTTT. Protein product: CASSLDRNSPLHF. The gene calls are TRBV27 and TRBJ1-6; TRBD1 might be the D (6 bases). Germline V lookup: CDR1 MNHEY, CDR2 SMNVEV (reference sequence). V lost 2 bases and J 7 bases, leaving 6 bases between the germline ends. CDR3 size: 13 residues.

The chain combines TRBV19 with TRBJ2-1, with 7 bases aligning to TRBD1. The germline CDR1 and CDR2 sequences are LNHDA and SQIVND (reference sequence). J lost 0 bases, V lost 4 bases, and 3 bases had no gene match. The CDR3 totals 15 residues. The DNA for the CDR3 is TGTGCCAGTAGTAGGGGACAGAGCTCCTACAATGAGCAGTTCTTC. This sequence encodes CASSRGQSSYNEQFF.

This clone was detected only a few times. The chain carries TRBV2 and TRBJ2-3, with TRBD2 matching over 13 bases. The CDR3 length is 18 residues. CDR1 and CDR2 (germline): SNHLY, FYNNEI. V gave up 5 bases and J gave up 1 base; unmatched junction bases: 9. The CDR3 loop reads CASSLRTGLAGGTDTQYF. The CDR3 DNA reads as TGTGCCAGCAGTTTACGGACCGGACTAGCGGGGGGCACAGATACGCAGTATTTT.

V gene TRBV7-9 combines with J gene TRBJ2-3, with D possibly TRBD2 on 5 matching bases. The CDR3 runs 15 residues. Trimming removed 0 bases from V and 3 bases from J, with 10 bases in between. From germline, CDR1 is SEHNR and CDR2 FQNEAQ (reference sequence). In DNA form, the CDR3 reads TGTGCCAGCAGCTTAGCCCGGGGTCGAACAGATACGCAGTATTTT. It codes for CASSLARGRTDTQYF.

The chain has TRBV7-2 and TRBJ2-1; no firm D call. Germline loops: CDR1 SGHTA, CDR2 FQGNSA. Trimming shortened V by 7 bases and J by 5 bases, and 15 bases separated the two germline ends. The CDR3 consists of 14 residues. CDR3 loop: CASTQLQTNNEQFF. The CDR3 nucleotides are TGTGCCAGCACCCAATTACAGACAAACAATGAGCAGTTCTTC.

The V and J genes are TRBV6-4 and TRBJ1-6; D is ambiguous. Between the trimmed V and J ends, which lost 3 bases and 6 bases, there was a span of 9 bases. The CDR3 runs 14 residues. Germline V gene data show CDR1 as MRHNA and CDR2 as SNTAGT. CDR3 sequence (DNA): TGTGCCAGCAGTGAGACTCCCCCTAATTCACCCCTCCACTTT. Its protein product is CASSETPPNSPLHF.

This rearrangement joins TRBV28 to TRBJ1-1; no clear D. CDR1 and CDR2 from the germline V gene are MDHEN and SYDVKM. CDR3 size: 14 residues. The V gene lost 1 base and the J gene lost 0 bases, with 6 bases spanning the gap. The CDR3: CASSLYSLNTEAFF. DNA of the CDR3: TGTGCCAGCAGTTTATACTCCTTGAACACTGAAGCTTTCTTT. The whole variable domain, filled in from reference TRBV28 and TRBJ1-1, reads DVKVTQSSRYLVKRTGEKVFLECVQDMDHENMFWYRQDPGLGLRLIYFSYDVKMKEKGDIPEGYSVSREKKERFSLILESASTNQTSMYLCASSLYSLNTEAFFGQGTRLTVV.